These 14 T cell receptor beta chains share one sample of origin, sequenced in a study of blood T cell repertoires in COVID-19. Only in-frame clones appear in the TCRdb table, and some are missing; sequencing was by immunoSEQ multiplex PCR. The data show about 420,000 clones, with around 90% seen just once and roughly 0.87% held by the top ten. Sequenced: peripheral blood. These receptors were collected from a young man with COVID-19, enrolled during active disease.

This clone was found once. The chain combines TRBV6-1 with TRBJ1-1; 7 positions match TRBD1. Per germline, CDR1 MNHNS and CDR2 SASEGT. With 3 bases clipped from V and 1 base from J, the junction kept 5 bases outside the gene matches. The CDR3 extends over 15 amino acids. CDR3 nucleotides: TGTGCCAGCAGTGAGCCGGGACAGAAGAACACTGAAGCTTTCTTT. Protein: CASSEPGQKNTEAFF.

The rearrangement joins TRBV24-1 to TRBJ2-6, with a possible D match to TRBD2 (5 bases). CDR3 length equals 14 residues. Trimming stripped 5 bases from V and 4 bases from J, with 8 bases between. Germline-derived CDR1 and CDR2 are KGHDR and SFDVKD. CDR3 sequence reads: CATSGRTGANVLTF. CDR3 in DNA: TGTGCCACCAGTGGGAGGACCGGGGCCAACGTCCTGACTTTC.

V is TRBV6-5 and J is TRBJ2-3; tentatively, D is TRBD2 (5 bases). Trimming shortened V by 6 bases and J by 0 bases, and 10 bases separated the two germline ends. CDR3 size: 14 residues. The germline gives CDR1 MNHEY, CDR2 SVGAGI. The chain's CDR3 is CASRIAYSTDTQYF. The CDR3, as DNA: TGTGCCAGCAGAATAGCGTATAGCACAGATACGCAGTATTTT.

The rearrangement joins TRBV19 to TRBJ1-1; possibly TRBD1 for D (5 bases). This CDR3 comprises 14 residues. Germline-derived CDR1 and CDR2 are LNHDA and SQIVND (reference sequence). V shed 3 bases and J shed 6 bases, with 14 bases lying between them. The CDR3 spells CASSIPTGGAEAFF. The DNA of the CDR3 is TGTGCCAGTAGTATCCCCACAGGAGGGGCTGAAGCTTTCTTT.

The chain links TRBV10-3 to TRBJ2-5; a possible D gene is TRBD1 (5 bases). V gave up 6 bases and J gave up 3 bases, with 11 bases separating them. Germline V CDR1 and CDR2: ENHRY, SYGVKD. The CDR3 covers 13 residues. The chain's CDR3 is CAIRGAREETQYF. CDR3 bases: TGTGCCATCAGAGGGGCCAGGGAAGAGACCCAGTACTTC.

In its sample, this clone was seen a few times. V is TRBV4-1 and J is TRBJ2-7; 10 bases line up with TRBD2. Losses at the gene ends were 3 bases for V and 2 bases for J; bases not matched to a gene: 7. The CDR3 consists of 16 residues. Germline-derived CDR1 and CDR2 are MGHRA and YSYEKL. CDR3 amino acids: CASSHQGLALPYEQYF. For the CDR3, the DNA is TGCGCCAGCAGCCACCAGGGACTAGCGCTCCCCTACGAGCAGTACTTC.

The rearrangement links TRBV5-3 to TRBJ1-4; weak D call: TRBD1 (5 bases). TRBV5-3 is classed as an ORF, of uncertain function. CDR3 length: 14 amino acids. Trimming took 0 bases from V and 4 from J, leaving 7 bases between them. CDR3 DNA sequence: TGTGCCAGAAGCTTGGACAGGCTTAATGAAAAACTGTTTTTT. This sequence encodes CARSLDRLNEKLFF.

V gene TRBV19 combines with J gene TRBJ1-2; possible D gene TRBD1, 6 bases. The V gene lost 10 bases and the J gene lost 2 bases, with 14 bases spanning the gap. The CDR3 consists of 13 residues. Germline assignment: CDR1 LNHDA and CDR2 SQIVND (reference sequence). CDR3 amino acids: CATSSGENYGYTF. CDR3 sequence (DNA): TGTGCCACCAGTTCAGGGGAGAACTATGGCTACACCTTC. The entire variable domain, with the rest obtained from reference TRBV19 and TRBJ1-2, is as follows: DGGITQSPKYLFRKEGQNVTLSCEQNLNHDAMYWYRQDPGQGLRLIYYSQIVNDFQKGDIAEGYSVSREKKESFPLTVTSAQKNPTAFYLCATSSGENYGYTFGSGTRLTVV.

This clone turned up a few times. The chain joins TRBV19 to TRBJ1-1; D uncertain. In germline, CDR1 is LNHDA, CDR2 SQIVND (reference sequence). V lost 3 bases and J 1 base, leaving 12 bases between the germline ends. The CDR3 consists of 15 residues. In DNA form, the CDR3 reads TGTGCCAGTAGTATCGCCCCAACAGAGAACACTGAAGCTTTCTTT. Its protein product is CASSIAPTENTEAFF.

This clone showed up just once. The chain links TRBV29-1 to TRBJ1-1; D is ambiguous. Per germline, CDR1 SQVTM and CDR2 ANQGSEA. The CDR3 is made up of 13 amino acids. Between the trimmed V and J ends, which lost 2 bases and 3 bases, there was a span of 10 bases. The CDR3 region has the DNA TGCAGCGTTGAATCCGTTGCGGACACTGAAGCTTTCTTT. It specifies CSVESVADTEAFF.

This clone was picked up a small number of times. The rearrangement uses TRBV10-1 and TRBJ1-5; D perhaps matches TRBD1 (6 bases). From germline, CDR1 is WNHNN and CDR2 SYGVQD (reference sequence). The CDR3 length is 15 residues. Trimming stripped 7 bases from V and 5 bases from J, with 18 bases between. The chain's CDR3 is CASKDKGDTDQPQHF. The CDR3 DNA is TGCGCCAGCAAGGACAAGGGGGATACTGATCAGCCCCAGCATTTT.

V gene TRBV24-1 combines with J gene TRBJ2-1; D remains ambiguous. The CDR3 is 11 residues long. Germline values: CDR1 KGHDR, CDR2 SFDVKD. Trimming removed 5 bases from V and 9 bases from J, with 7 bases in between. The CDR3: CATSVRGEQFF. The CDR3 nucleotides are TGTGCCACCAGTGTCCGCGGTGAGCAGTTCTTC.

The chain links TRBV12-3 or TRBV12-4 to TRBJ1-5; 7 positions agree with TRBD1. V dropped 6 bases and J dropped 4; count of bases not matched to a gene: 3. This CDR3 has 13 residues. The CDR3 sequence is CASSTGVNQPQHF. In DNA, the CDR3 is TGTGCCAGCAGCACAGGGGTAAATCAGCCCCAGCATTTT.

CDR3 in DNA: TGCGCCAGCAGCTCAAACCCGGGACAGGGGGCGGCCGGGGAGCTGTTTTTT. This translates into CASSSNPGQGAAGELFF. This chain connects TRBV5-1 to TRBJ2-2; TRBD1 agrees at 12 bases. The ends lost 3 bases at V and 6 bases at J; junction bases unmatched: 9. The length of the CDR3 is 17 residues. Germline V gene data show CDR1 as SGHRS and CDR2 as YFSETQ.